These 16 T cell receptor beta chains share one sample of origin, sequenced in a study of blood T cell repertoires in COVID-19 (TCRdb year 2020). Library construction relied on the immunoSEQ multiplex PCR assay. Entries here come from immuneACCESS through TCRdb and include only in-frame sequences with V and J called. Some clones fail to appear in such tables; in the studies checked, an unresolved V gene covers under half of the shortfall, and the cause of the remainder is unknown. This sample comprises fewer than 65,000 clones, approximately 84% of them detected only once. 25% of the sample rests with the top ten. The specimen sequenced was peripheral blood. The receptors come from a human donor in a cohort sampled during active COVID-19.

The chain uses TRBV5-1 and TRBJ1-2; TRBD1 agrees at 12 bases. V dropped 4 bases and J dropped 7; count of bases not matched to a gene: 5. Germline-derived CDR1 and CDR2 are SGHRS and YFSETQ. The CDR3 length is 14 residues. Here the CDR3 reads CASSVGQGAIGYTF. CDR3 coding DNA: TGCGCCAGCAGCGTGGGACAGGGGGCGATTGGCTACACCTTC.

The genes are TRBV5-4 and TRBJ2-5, with D perhaps TRBD1 (6 bases). Trimming shortened V by 1 base and J by 5 bases, and 9 bases separated the two germline ends. The CDR3 has 13 residues. The germline V gene encodes CDR1 SGHNT and CDR2 YYREEE (reference sequence). CDR3 residues: CASSLQGRETQYF. CDR3 nucleotide sequence: TGTGCCAGCAGCTTGCAGGGGCGGGAGACCCAGTACTTC.

The chain has TRBV18 and TRBJ1-5; TRBD1 matches 8 bases. This CDR3 has 14 residues. Germline CDR1 and CDR2: KGHSH and LQKENI. Trimming cost V 6 bases and J 7 bases; bases outside gene matches: 8. CDR3: CASSSGTGIQPQHF. The CDR3 DNA sequence: TGTGCCAGCTCGTCCGGGACAGGTATACAGCCCCAGCATTTT.

V gene TRBV10-3 combines with J gene TRBJ1-2, with 8 positions matching TRBD1. Germline trimming cut 10 bases from V and 8 bases from J; bases unmatched to any gene: 6. This CDR3 is built from 11 residues. From germline, CDR1 is ENHRY and CDR2 SYGVKD. In nucleotides, the CDR3 is TGTGCCACCGGACAGGGAGGCGGCTACACCTTC. Its protein product is CATGQGGGYTF.

This chain connects TRBV2 to TRBJ2-5; 7 bases are a match to TRBD2. The ends lost 6 bases at V and 2 bases at J; junction bases unmatched: 18. The CDR3 totals 18 residues. Germline CDR1 is SNHLY and CDR2 is FYNNEI. The CDR3 reads CASSYNLAGSSGQETQYF. The DNA for the CDR3 is TGTGCCAGCAGCTATAACCTGGCAGGTTCTAGCGGACAAGAGACCCAGTACTTC.

The chain joins TRBV27 to TRBJ2-5; TRBD1 is a possible D gene (6 bases). Germline V gives CDR1 MNHEY, CDR2 SMNVEV (reference sequence). V lost 3 bases, J lost 0 bases, and 17 bases lay in between. The CDR3 is 17 residues long. CDR3 coding DNA: TGTGCCAGCAGTTTTGAGCGGACAGACCCGTACCAAGAGACCCAGTACTTC. Protein sequence: CASSFERTDPYQETQYF.

The chain couples TRBV28 to TRBJ2-1; TRBD2 aligns across 9 bases. The trim removed 7 bases at V and 7 bases at J, leaving 8 bases unmatched. Germline-derived CDR1 and CDR2 are MDHEN and SYDVKM. CDR3 length equals 14 residues. CDR3 DNA sequence: TGTGCCAGCAACGTTGGCGGGAGGGAGAATGAGCAGTTCTTC. This translates into CASNVGGRENEQFF.

The chain links TRBV19 to TRBJ2-3; TRBD2 matches at 9 bases. CDR1 and CDR2 (germline): LNHDA, SQIVND (reference sequence). This CDR3 is built from 16 residues. V shed 6 bases and J 6 bases; nucleotides not matched to a gene: 13. The CDR3 nucleotides read TGTGCCAGTAGGGATGTTTGGCGGGGGGGCCCGGATACGCAGTATTTT. Translation: CASRDVWRGGPDTQYF.

The chain has TRBV1 and TRBJ2-1; the D segment call TRBD1 is taken from the table without a DNA check. TRBV1 is listed as a pseudogene. The CDR3 has 16 amino acids. The CDR3 nucleotides are TGCACCAGCAGCCAAGATCCTCAGGACTCCTACAATGAGCAGTTCTTC. Amino acid sequence: CTSSQDPQDSYNEQFF.

The rearrangement uses TRBV7-3 and TRBJ1-6; D is uncertain. The germline V gene encodes CDR1 SGHTA and CDR2 FQGTGA. The CDR3 consists of 14 residues. V dropped 1 base and J dropped 4 bases, with 5 bases sitting between them. The CDR3 sequence is CASSLSQYNSPLHF. The CDR3 bases are TGTGCCAGCAGCTTAAGTCAGTATAATTCACCCCTCCACTTT.

This chain connects TRBV6-5 to TRBJ1-3; no reliable D call. Trimming removed 3 bases from V and 4 bases from J, with 10 bases in between. The CDR3 runs 14 residues. Germline V gene sequence: CDR1 MNHEY, CDR2 SVGAGI. Here the CDR3 DNA reads TGTGCCAGCAGTTATTCAGGCATAGGAAACACCATATATTTT. It yields the protein CASSYSGIGNTIYF.

Only one count was recorded for this clone. The chain links TRBV4-1 to TRBJ2-1, with a weak D call TRBD2 (6 bases). Trimming pared 3 bases from V and 2 bases from J, leaving 14 bases between. Per germline, CDR1 MGHRA and CDR2 YSYEKL. This CDR3 has 16 amino acids. CDR3 in amino acids: CASSHYHTGAYNEQFF. The DNA of the CDR3 is TGCGCCAGCAGCCACTACCATACGGGAGCCTACAATGAGCAGTTCTTC.

The genes are TRBV15 and TRBJ2-5; TRBD2 matches at 13 bases. J was trimmed by 4 bases and V by 1 base; bases with no gene match: 3. From germline, CDR1 is LNHNV and CDR2 YYDKDF (reference sequence). CDR3 length: 16 amino acids. The CDR3 DNA follows: TGTGCCACCAGCAGAGGACTAGCGGGAGGTAGAGAGACCCAGTACTTC. Its translation: CATSRGLAGGRETQYF.

The CDR3 DNA reads TGTGCCACCAGCAGAAAAAGGGACAGCTACAATGAGCAGTTCTTC. This translates into CATSRKRDSYNEQFF. The chain joins TRBV15 to TRBJ2-1, with TRBD1 matching over 7 bases. The CDR3 has 15 amino acids. The trim removed 2 bases at V and 3 bases at J, leaving 4 bases unmatched. Germline loops: CDR1 LNHNV, CDR2 YYDKDF (reference sequence).

The genes are TRBV2 and TRBJ2-5, with 8 bases aligning to TRBD1. This CDR3 comprises 13 residues. The V gene end was trimmed by 10 bases and the J gene end by 5 bases; junction bases not matched to a gene: 9. Germline CDR1 SNHLY, CDR2 FYNNEI. In DNA form, the CDR3 reads TGTGCCAATTCCAGGGGGCCTCGGGAGACCCAGTACTTC. Encoded protein: CANSRGPRETQYF.

The V and J genes are TRBV29-1 and TRBJ1-2; TRBD1 might be the D (6 bases). In germline, CDR1 is SQVTM, CDR2 ANQGSEA. With 6 bases removed from V and 10 bases from J, the gap between germline ends came to 15 bases. There are 11 residues in the CDR3. This CDR3 is CSVRTGFAYTF. DNA for the CDR3: TGCAGCGTCCGAACAGGGTTTGCCTACACCTTC.